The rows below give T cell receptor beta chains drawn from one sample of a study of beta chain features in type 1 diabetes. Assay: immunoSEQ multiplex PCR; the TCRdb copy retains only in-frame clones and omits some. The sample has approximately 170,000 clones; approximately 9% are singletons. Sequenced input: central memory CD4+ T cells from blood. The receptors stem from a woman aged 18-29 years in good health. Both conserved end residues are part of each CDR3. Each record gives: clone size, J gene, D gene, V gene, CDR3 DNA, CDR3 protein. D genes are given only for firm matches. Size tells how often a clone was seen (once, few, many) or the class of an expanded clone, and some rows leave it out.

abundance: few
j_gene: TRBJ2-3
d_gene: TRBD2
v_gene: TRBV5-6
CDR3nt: TGTGCCAGCAGCTTGCTAGCGGGGGGGGGCACAGATACGCAGTATTTT
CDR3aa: CASSLLAGGGTDTQYF

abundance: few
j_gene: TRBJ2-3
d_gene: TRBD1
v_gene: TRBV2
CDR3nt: TGTGCCAGCAGGGGGACAGGGCCATCAGATACGCAGTATTTT
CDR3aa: CASRGTGPSDTQYF

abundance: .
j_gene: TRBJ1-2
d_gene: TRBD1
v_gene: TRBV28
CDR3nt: TGTGCCAGCAGTGCGCCGGGACAGGGCCTTCGGTATGGCTACACCTTC
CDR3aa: CASSAPGQGLRYGYTF

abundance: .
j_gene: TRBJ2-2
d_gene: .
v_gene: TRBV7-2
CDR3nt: TGTGCCAGCAGCTTAGCGACAGGCACCGGGGAGCTGTTTTTT
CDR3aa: CASSLATGTGELFF

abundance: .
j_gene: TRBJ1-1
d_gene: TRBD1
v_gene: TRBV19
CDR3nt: TGTGCCAGTGGGAAGGACAGGGTGGACACTGAAGCTTTCTTT
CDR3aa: CASGKDRVDTEAFF

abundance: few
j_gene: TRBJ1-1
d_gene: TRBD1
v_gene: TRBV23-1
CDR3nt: TGCGCCAGCAGTCAATGCTCCCGGGACAGGGGTACCACTGAAGCTTTCTTT
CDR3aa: CASSQCSRDRGTTEAFF

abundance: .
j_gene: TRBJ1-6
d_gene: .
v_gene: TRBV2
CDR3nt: TGTGCCAGCAGCTACGGGACTCCCGAGGCCCTCCACTTT
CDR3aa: CASSYGTPEALHF

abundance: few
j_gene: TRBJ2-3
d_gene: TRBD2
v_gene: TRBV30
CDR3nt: TGTGCCTGGAGATGGACTAGCGGGTACACAGATACGCAGTATTTT
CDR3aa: CAWRWTSGYTDTQYF

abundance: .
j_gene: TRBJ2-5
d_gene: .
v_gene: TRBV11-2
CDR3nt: TGTGCCAGCAGCTTAAGCCCCGAGAGCCAGTACTTC
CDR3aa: CASSLSPESQYF

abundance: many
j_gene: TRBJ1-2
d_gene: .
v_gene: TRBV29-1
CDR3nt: TGCAGCGTTGAAGAGCGGGGCGTATGGGTGGGCTACACCTTC
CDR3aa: CSVEERGVWVGYTF

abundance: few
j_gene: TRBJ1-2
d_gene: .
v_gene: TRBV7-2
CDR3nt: TGTGCCAGCAGCGAGCGACGGGAGATCGGCTACACCTTC
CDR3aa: CASSERREIGYTF

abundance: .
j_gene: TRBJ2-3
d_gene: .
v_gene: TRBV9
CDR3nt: TGTGCCAGCAGCCCAGGGGTGGATACGCAGTATTTT
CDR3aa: CASSPGVDTQYF

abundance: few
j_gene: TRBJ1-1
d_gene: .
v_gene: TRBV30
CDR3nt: TGTGCCTGGATTTTAGAGAACACTGAAGCTTTCTTT
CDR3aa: CAWILENTEAFF

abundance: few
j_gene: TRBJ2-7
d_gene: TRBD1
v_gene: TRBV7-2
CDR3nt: TGTGCCAGCAGCTTTACACAGGGGGCCTACGAGCAGTACTTC
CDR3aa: CASSFTQGAYEQYF

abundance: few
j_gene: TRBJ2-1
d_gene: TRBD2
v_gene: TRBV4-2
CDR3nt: TGTGCCAGCAGCCCTAGCGGGGGGCCCCAAAACAATGAGCAGTTCTTC
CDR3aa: CASSPSGGPQNNEQFF

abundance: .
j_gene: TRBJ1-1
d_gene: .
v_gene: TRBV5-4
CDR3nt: TGTGCCAGCAGCCCTGGGGGCAGGTCCAGCACTGAAGCTTTCTTT
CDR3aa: CASSPGGRSSTEAFF

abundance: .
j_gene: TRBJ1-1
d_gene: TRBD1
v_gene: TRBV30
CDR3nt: TGTGCCTTCAGTAGGGACAGGGCCCTCGAAGCTTTCTTT
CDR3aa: CAFSRDRALEAFF

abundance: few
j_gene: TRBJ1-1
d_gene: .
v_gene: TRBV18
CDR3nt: TGTGCCAGCTCACCAGGGGGGTTGGCCACTGAAGCTTTCTTT
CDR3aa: CASSPGGLATEAFF

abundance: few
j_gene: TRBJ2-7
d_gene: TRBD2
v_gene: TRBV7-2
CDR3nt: TGTGCCAGCAGCCCGGGCCTCTCTAGCGGCTCCTACGAGCAGTACTTC
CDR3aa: CASSPGLSSGSYEQYF

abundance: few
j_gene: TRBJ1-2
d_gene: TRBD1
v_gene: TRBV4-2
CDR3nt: TGTGCCAGCAGCCCGAACAGGGGCAGCAGGAGTGGCTACACCTTC
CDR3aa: CASSPNRGSRSGYTF

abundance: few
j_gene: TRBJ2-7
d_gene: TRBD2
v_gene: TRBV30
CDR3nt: TGTGCCTGGAGTGTACGAGGGCTAGCGGGAGCCCGCGAGCAGTACTTC
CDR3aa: CAWSVRGLAGAREQYF

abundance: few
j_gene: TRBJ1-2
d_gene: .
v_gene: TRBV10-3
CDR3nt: TGTGCCATCAGTGAGTCGATATTGCAGGGCTACTATGGCTACACCTTC
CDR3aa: CAISESILQGYYGYTF

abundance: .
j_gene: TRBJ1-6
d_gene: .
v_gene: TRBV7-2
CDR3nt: TGTGCCAGCAGCCCAAGTAGTTCACCCCTCCACTTT
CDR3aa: CASSPSSSPLHF

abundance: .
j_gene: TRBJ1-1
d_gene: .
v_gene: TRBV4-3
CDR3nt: TGCGCCAGCAGCCAAGATAGGGGGACCACTGAAGCTTTCTTT
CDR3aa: CASSQDRGTTEAFF

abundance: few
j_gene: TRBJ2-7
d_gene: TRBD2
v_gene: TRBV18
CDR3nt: TGTGCCAGCTCACTCGCGGGGCGGGAGGACGAGCAGTACTTC
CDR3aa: CASSLAGREDEQYF

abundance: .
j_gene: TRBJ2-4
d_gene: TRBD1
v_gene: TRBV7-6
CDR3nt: TGTGCCAGCAGCTTATCAGGGGGCGGAAACATTCAGTACTTC
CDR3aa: CASSLSGGGNIQYF

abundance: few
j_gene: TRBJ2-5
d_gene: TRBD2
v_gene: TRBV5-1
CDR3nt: TGCGCCAGCAGCTTAACCGCGGGAGGGGAGACCCAGTACTTC
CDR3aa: CASSLTAGGETQYF

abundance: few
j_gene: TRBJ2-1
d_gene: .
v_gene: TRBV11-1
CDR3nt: TGTGCCAGCAGCTCGAGGGGGGGGCTTGAGCAGTTCTTC
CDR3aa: CASSSRGGLEQFF

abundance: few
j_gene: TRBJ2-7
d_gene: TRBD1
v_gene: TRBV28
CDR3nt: TGTGCCAGCAGTTTGGTGGGACAGACCTACGAGCAGTACTTC
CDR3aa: CASSLVGQTYEQYF

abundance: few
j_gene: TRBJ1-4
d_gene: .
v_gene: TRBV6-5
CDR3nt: TGTGCCAGCAGTTACGCGGGGCTAGGGGTTGAGGAACTGTTTTTT
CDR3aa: CASSYAGLGVEELFF

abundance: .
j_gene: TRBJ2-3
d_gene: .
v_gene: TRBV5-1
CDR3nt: TGCGCCAGCAGGCGGGCTAGCACAGATACGCAGTATTTT
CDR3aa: CASRRASTDTQYF

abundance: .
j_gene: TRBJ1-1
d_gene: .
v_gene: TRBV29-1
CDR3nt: TGCAGCGTTGACCGGGTGAACACTGAAGCTTTCTTT
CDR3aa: CSVDRVNTEAFF

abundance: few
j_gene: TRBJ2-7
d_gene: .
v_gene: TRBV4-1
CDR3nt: TGCGCCAGCAGCCAAGGTTTGGACAGTCTTTTCTACGAGCAGTACTTC
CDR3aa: CASSQGLDSLFYEQYF

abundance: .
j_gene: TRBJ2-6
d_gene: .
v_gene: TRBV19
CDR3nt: TGTGCCAGTATCATGTCTGGGGCCAACGTCCTGACTTTC
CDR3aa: CASIMSGANVLTF

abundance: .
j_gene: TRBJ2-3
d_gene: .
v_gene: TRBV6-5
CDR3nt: TGTGCCAGCAGTTTACAGGGTTACCCCACAGATACGCAGTATTTT
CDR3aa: CASSLQGYPTDTQYF

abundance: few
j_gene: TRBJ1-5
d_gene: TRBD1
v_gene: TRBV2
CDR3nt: TGTGCCAGCACGACAGGGGTTCAGCCCCAGCATTTT
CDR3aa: CASTTGVQPQHF

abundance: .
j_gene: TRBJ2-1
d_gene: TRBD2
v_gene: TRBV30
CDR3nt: TGTGCCTGGAGTGTTGGGACTAGCGGGAGCTACAATGAGCAGTTCTTC
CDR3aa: CAWSVGTSGSYNEQFF

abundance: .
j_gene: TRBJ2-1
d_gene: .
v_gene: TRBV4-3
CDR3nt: TGCGCCAGCAGCCCAGGGGAGGGCTCCTACAATGAGCAGTTCTTC
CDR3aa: CASSPGEGSYNEQFF

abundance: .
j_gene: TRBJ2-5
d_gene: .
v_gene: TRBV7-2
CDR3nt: TGTGCCAGCAGACGGCGGCGCAACCAAGAGACCCAGTACTTC
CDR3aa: CASRRRRNQETQYF

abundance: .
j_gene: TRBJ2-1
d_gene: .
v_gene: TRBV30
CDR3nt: TGTGCCTGGGGCAGAGGAGAAGCGAATTACAATGAGCAGTTCTTC
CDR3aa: CAWGRGEANYNEQFF

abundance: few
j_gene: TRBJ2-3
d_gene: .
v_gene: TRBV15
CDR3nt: TGTGCCACGTCCCAAAGGGGCTTCACAGATACGCAGTATTTT
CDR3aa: CATSQRGFTDTQYF

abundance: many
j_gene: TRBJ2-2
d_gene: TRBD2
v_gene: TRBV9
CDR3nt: TGTGCCAGCAGCGTAGGAGGCGGGGGGGCCGTGAACACCGGGGAGCTGTTTTTT
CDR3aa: CASSVGGGGAVNTGELFF

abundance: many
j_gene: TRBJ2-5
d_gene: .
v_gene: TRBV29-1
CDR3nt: TGCAGCGTTCGAAGAGGGAGGACAGAGACCCAGTACTTC
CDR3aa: CSVRRGRTETQYF

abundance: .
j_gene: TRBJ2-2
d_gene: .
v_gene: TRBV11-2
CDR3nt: TGTGCCAGCAGCTTAGATTTTGGTAGCGGAGGCGGGGAGCTGTTTTTT
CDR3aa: CASSLDFGSGGGELFF

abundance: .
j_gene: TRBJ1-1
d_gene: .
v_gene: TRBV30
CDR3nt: TGTGCCTGGAGGATGACAGACATGAACACTGAAGCTTTCTTT
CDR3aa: CAWRMTDMNTEAFF

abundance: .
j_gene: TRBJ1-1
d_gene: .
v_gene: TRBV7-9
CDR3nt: TGTGCCAGCAGCTTCCCCCCTAAGGAGGCAGCTTTCTTT
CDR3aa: CASSFPPKEAAFF